The rows below give T cell receptor beta chains drawn from one sample of a study of beta chain features in type 1 diabetes. The protocol was immunoSEQ multiplex PCR, while the TCRdb copy is restricted to in-frame clones and leaves out a portion. The table lists about 220,000 clones, roughly a tenth of them singletons. Input material: central memory CD4+ T cells from blood. These receptors were taken from a man aged 18 to 29 in good health. CDR3s include the opening cysteine and the closing phenylalanine or tryptophan. Each record gives: V gene, J gene, CDR3 protein.

v_gene: TRBV6-5; j_gene: TRBJ2-1; CDR3aa: CASSRRLAGGHEQFF
v_gene: TRBV2; j_gene: TRBJ2-3; CDR3aa: CASRGGLEGDTQYF
v_gene: TRBV5-1; j_gene: TRBJ2-2; CDR3aa: CASSPGGANPGELFF
v_gene: TRBV27; j_gene: TRBJ2-1; CDR3aa: CASTPRGRLGNEQFF
v_gene: TRBV7-9; j_gene: TRBJ2-5; CDR3aa: CASASPLAFGAETQYF
v_gene: TRBV15; j_gene: TRBJ1-2; CDR3aa: CATSARVMGPDGYTF
v_gene: TRBV5-4; j_gene: TRBJ2-1; CDR3aa: CASSLPGQGHNEQFF
v_gene: TRBV10-3; j_gene: TRBJ2-5; CDR3aa: CAISEWGRGETQYF
v_gene: TRBV27; j_gene: TRBJ1-1; CDR3aa: CASSPWTGGMNTEAFF
v_gene: TRBV6-1; j_gene: TRBJ2-7; CDR3aa: CASSELIRPGRSEQYF
v_gene: TRBV30; j_gene: TRBJ2-5; CDR3aa: CAWSTGLAGGRETQYF
v_gene: TRBV7-3; j_gene: TRBJ2-1; CDR3aa: CASSLNVAANEQFF